This T cell receptor (beta chain) was identified during a study of blood T cells in healthy people across ages. As to this clonotype: Its specificity is unknown.

With a J-beta primer mix and a sample-barcoded 5' primer, a second PCR ran roughly 6 to 11 cycles. Sequencing yielded, for each sample, at least 3 million paired-end reads carrying CDR3. Each CDR3 protein gets one entry after TCRdb re-called the 5' RACE reads with MiXCR. This table has 1.5 million to 2 million distinct CDR3 sequences, roughly 27% appearing once. Germline loops: CDR1 DFQATT, CDR2 SNEGSKA (reference sequence). This CDR3 spans 16 amino acids. After removal of 5 bases from V and 4 bases from J, the junction contained 12 bases not matched to a gene. Study-wide points: Estimated diversity that came from one million T cells was considered an underestimate. TCR beta diversity per million T cells fell roughly linearly with age.

The V gene is TRBV20-1, the J gene TRBJ2-3; TRBD2 matches at 10 bases. The specimen was blood. The source is a woman aged 30 to 39 in good health. Here the CDR3 DNA reads TGCAGTGCTTCCCCCGGACTAGCGGAAAAAGCAGATACGCAGTATTTT. This gives the protein CSASPGLAEKADTQYF.